A single sample gave rise to the 5 T cell receptor beta chains below, sequenced in a study of Ad26.COV2.S vaccination and SARS-CoV-2 variants. TCRdb's copy holds only in-frame clones and misses some; the assay was immunoSEQ multiplex PCR. This table holds approximately 420,000 clones, approximately 90% found once. The treatment was: around 19 received Ad26.COV2.S at low or high dose, single or two shots; several received placebo; per-sample allocation not given. The investigators took samples on day 63 after the first vaccine or placebo injection. The material sequenced was peripheral blood, taken in a trial of Ad26.COV2.S vaccine versus placebo. These receptors were taken from a person between 18 and 65 years old who received the Ad26.COV2.S COVID-19 vaccine or a placebo.

The chain employs TRBV30 and TRBJ1-1, with D possibly TRBD1 on 6 matching bases. Trimming stripped 4 bases from V and 0 bases from J, with 21 bases between. Germline CDR1 GTSNPN, CDR2 SVGIG (reference sequence). This CDR3 comprises 17 residues. The CDR3 here is CAWIPKGTRLLNTEAFF. The CDR3 bases are TGTGCCTGGATCCCCAAGGGGACACGATTATTGAACACTGAAGCTTTCTTT.

This chain links TRBV5-1 with TRBJ2-1; D might be TRBD2 (5 bases). The CDR3 spans 14 residues. Trimming removed 2 bases from V and 5 bases from J, with 11 bases in between. The germline V gene has CDR1 SGHRS and CDR2 YFSETQ. The CDR3 nucleotides are TGCGCCAGCAGCTTCTGGGAGCAACACAATGAGCAGTTCTTC. This gives the protein CASSFWEQHNEQFF. Supplemented by reference TRBV5-1 and TRBJ2-1, the full variable domain reads KAGVTQTPRYLIKTRGQQVTLSCSPISGHRSVSWYQQTPGQGLQFLFEYFSETQRNKGNFPGRFSGRQFSNSRSEMNVSTLELGDSALYLCASSFWEQHNEQFFGPGTRLTVL.

A single count supports this clone. The rearrangement uses TRBV6-5 and TRBJ2-7, with D possibly TRBD1 on 6 matching bases. There are 14 residues in the CDR3. From germline, CDR1 is MNHEY and CDR2 SVGAGI. With 7 bases removed from V and 2 bases from J, the gap between germline ends came to 15 bases. The CDR3 region is CASTQQGPPYEQYF. CDR3 DNA: TGTGCCAGCACCCAACAGGGTCCTCCCTACGAGCAGTACTTC.

The gene calls are TRBV2 and TRBJ2-2, with D possibly TRBD1 on 6 matching bases. This CDR3 has 14 residues. Looked up from germline, CDR1 is SNHLY and CDR2 is FYNNEI. V was trimmed by 7 bases and J by 5 bases, leaving 14 bases between them. CDR3 residues: CASTKRGLTGELFF. CDR3 sequence (DNA): TGTGCCAGCACCAAAAGGGGGTTGACCGGGGAGCTGTTTTTT.

The chain has TRBV19 and TRBJ1-1, with D tentatively TRBD1 (5 bases). From germline, CDR1 is LNHDA and CDR2 SQIVND (reference sequence). The CDR3 is 13 residues long. V was cut by 2 bases and J by 5 bases, with 9 bases left in between. As DNA, the CDR3 is TGTGCCAGTAGTATATTCGAGGGGACTGAAGCTTTCTTT. Translating it yields CASSIFEGTEAFF.